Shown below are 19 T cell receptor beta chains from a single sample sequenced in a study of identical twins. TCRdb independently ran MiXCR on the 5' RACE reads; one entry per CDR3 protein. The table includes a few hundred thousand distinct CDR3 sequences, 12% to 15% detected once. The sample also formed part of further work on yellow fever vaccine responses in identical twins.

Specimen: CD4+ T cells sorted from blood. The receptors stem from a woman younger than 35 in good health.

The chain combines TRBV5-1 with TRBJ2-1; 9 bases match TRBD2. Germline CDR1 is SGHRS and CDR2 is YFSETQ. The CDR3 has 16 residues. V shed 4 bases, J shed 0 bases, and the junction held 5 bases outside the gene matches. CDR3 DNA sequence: TGCGCCAGCAGCCCCTATAGCGGGAGCTCCTACAATGAGCAGTTCTTC. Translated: CASSPYSGSSYNEQFF.

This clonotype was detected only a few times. CDR3 DNA sequence: TGTGCCAGCAGCTTGGGAGACATCAGCTCCTACGAGCAGTACTTC. This gives the protein CASSLGDISSYEQYF. The chain employs TRBV5-5 and TRBJ2-7; D not resolved. The CDR3 extends over 15 amino acids. CDR1 is SGHKS, CDR2 YYEKEE, per germline (reference sequence). Trimming pared 0 bases from V and 0 bases from J, leaving 10 bases between.

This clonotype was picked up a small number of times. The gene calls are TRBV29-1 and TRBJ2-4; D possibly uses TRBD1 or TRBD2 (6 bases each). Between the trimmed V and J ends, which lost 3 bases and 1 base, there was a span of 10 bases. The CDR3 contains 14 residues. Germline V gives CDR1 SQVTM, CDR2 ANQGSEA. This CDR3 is CSVEGAGAKNIQYF. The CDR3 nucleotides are TGCAGCGTTGAGGGGGCGGGGGCCAAAAACATTCAGTACTTC.

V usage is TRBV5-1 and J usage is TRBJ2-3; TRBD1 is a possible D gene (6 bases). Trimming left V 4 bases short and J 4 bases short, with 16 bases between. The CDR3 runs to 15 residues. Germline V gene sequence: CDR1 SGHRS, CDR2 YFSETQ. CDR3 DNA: TGCGCCAGCAGCCCAACAGGGCCTGCGGCAGATACGCAGTATTTT. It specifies CASSPTGPAADTQYF.

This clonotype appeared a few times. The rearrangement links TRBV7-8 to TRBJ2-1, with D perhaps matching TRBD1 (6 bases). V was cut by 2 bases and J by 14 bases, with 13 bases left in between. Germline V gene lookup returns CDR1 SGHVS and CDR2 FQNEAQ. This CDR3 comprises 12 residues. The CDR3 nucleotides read TGTGCCAGCAGCTTATGGACAGCTAATAAGTTCTTC. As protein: CASSLWTANKFF. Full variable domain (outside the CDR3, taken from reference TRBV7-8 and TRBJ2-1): GAGVSQSPRYKVAKRGQDVALRCDPISGHVSLFWYQQALGQGPEFLTYFQNEAQLDKSGLPSDRFFAERPEGSVSTLKIQRTQQEDSAVYLCASSLWTANKFFGPGTRLTVL.

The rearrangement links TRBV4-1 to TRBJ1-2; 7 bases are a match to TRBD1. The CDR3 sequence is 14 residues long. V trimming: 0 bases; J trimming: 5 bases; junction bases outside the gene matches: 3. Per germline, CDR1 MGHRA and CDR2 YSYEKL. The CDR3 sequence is CASSQDARGYGYTF. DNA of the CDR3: TGCGCCAGCAGCCAAGACGCCAGGGGGTATGGCTACACCTTC.

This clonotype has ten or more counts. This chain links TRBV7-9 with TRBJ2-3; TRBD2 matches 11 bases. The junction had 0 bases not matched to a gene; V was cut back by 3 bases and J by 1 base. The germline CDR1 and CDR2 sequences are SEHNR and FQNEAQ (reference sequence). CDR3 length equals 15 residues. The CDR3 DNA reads TGTGCCAGCAGCTTTAGCGGGGGGGGCACAGATACGCAGTATTTT. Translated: CASSFSGGGTDTQYF. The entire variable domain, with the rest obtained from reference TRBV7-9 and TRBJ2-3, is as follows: DTGVSQNPRHKITKRGQNVTFRCDPISEHNRLYWYRQTLGQGPEFLTYFQNEAQLEKSRLLSDRFSAERPKGSFSTLEIQRTEQGDSAMYLCASSFSGGGTDTQYFGPGTRLTVL.

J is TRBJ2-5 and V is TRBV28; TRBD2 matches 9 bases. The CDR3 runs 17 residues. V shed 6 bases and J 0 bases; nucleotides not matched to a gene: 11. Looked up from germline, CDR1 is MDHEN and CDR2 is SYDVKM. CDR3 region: CASSASGSGRYQETQYF. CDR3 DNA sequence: TGTGCCAGCAGCGCCTCTGGGAGCGGGAGGTACCAAGAGACCCAGTACTTC.

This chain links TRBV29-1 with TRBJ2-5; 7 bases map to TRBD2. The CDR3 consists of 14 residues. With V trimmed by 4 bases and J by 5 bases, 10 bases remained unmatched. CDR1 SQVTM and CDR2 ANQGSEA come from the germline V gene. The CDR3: CSVGRRLARETQYF. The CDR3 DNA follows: TGCAGCGTTGGCCGAAGACTAGCTCGCGAGACCCAGTACTTC.

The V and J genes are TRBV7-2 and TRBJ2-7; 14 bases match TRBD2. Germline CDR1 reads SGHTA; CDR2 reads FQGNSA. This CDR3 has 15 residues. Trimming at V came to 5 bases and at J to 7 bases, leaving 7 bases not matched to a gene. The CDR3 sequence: CASSPMTSGRVEQYF. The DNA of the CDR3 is TGTGCCAGCAGCCCCATGACTAGCGGGAGGGTAGAGCAGTACTTC.

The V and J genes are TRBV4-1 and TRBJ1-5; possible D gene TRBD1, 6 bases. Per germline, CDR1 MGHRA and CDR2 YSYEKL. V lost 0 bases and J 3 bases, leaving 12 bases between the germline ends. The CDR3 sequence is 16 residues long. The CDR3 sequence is CASSQDGQGINQPQHF. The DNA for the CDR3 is TGCGCCAGCAGCCAAGATGGCCAGGGGATCAATCAGCCCCAGCATTTT.

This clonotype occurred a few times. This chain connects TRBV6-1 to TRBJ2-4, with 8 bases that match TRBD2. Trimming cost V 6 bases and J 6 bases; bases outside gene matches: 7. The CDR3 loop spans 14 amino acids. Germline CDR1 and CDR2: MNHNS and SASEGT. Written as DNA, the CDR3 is TGTGCCAGCAGCTCCGGGGGGGCGGGAAACATTCAGTACTTC. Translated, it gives CASSSGGAGNIQYF.

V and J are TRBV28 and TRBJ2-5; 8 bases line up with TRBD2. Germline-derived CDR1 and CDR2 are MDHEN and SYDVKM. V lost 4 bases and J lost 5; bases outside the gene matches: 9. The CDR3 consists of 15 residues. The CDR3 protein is CASSWGTRVGETQYF. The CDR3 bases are TGTGCCAGCAGTTGGGGGACTAGGGTGGGGGAGACCCAGTACTTC.

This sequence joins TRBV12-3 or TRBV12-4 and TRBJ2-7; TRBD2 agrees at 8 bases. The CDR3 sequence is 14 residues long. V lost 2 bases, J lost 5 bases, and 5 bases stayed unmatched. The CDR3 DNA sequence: TGTGCCAGCAGTTTACCGGGAGGGGCCCACGAGCAGTACTTC. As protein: CASSLPGGAHEQYF.

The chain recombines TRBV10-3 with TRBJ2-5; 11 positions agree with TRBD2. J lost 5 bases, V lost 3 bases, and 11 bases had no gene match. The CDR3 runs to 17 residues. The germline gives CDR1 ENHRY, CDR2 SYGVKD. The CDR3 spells CAISDRTSGRTGETQYF. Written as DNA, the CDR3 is TGTGCCATCAGTGACCGGACTAGCGGGCGTACGGGGGAGACCCAGTACTTC.

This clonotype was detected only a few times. This CDR3 is CASSLRQGIEKLFF. The CDR3 region has the DNA TGTGCCAGCAGTTTAAGACAGGGAATTGAAAAACTGTTTTTT. The gene calls are TRBV28 and TRBJ1-4, with 7 bases fitting TRBD1. CDR1 is MDHEN and CDR2 is SYDVKM in the germline V gene. This CDR3 has 14 amino acids. V lost 2 bases to trimming and J lost 7 bases; unmatched junction nucleotides: 4.

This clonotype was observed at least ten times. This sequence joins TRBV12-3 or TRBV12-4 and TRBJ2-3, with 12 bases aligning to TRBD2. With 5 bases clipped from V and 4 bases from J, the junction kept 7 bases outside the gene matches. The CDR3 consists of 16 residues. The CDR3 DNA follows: TGTGCCAGCAGTCCTAGCGGGAGGGCTTGGGCAGATACGCAGTATTTT. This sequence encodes CASSPSGRAWADTQYF.

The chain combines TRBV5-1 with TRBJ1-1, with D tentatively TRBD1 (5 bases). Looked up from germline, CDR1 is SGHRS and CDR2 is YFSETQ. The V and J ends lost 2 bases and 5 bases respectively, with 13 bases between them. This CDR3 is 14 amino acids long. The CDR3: CASSLGGAITEAFF. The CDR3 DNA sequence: TGCGCCAGCAGCTTAGGAGGGGCGATAACTGAAGCTTTCTTT.

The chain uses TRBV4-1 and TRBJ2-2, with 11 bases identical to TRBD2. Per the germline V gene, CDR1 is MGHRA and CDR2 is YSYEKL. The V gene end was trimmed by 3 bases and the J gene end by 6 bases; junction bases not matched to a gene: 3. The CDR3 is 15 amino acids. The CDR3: CASSQLAGGPGELFF. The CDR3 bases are TGCGCCAGCAGCCAGCTAGCGGGGGGACCCGGGGAGCTGTTTTTT.